This T cell receptor beta chain was obtained from a study of shared clonotypes between healthy human individuals. A few counts support this clone. V lost 2 bases to trimming and J lost 3 bases, with 12 bases between them. The CDR3 has 14 residues. Germline-derived CDR1 and CDR2 are SGHDT and YYEEEE. Sequencing used immunoSEQ multiplex PCR; TCRdb keeps in-frame clones, though not all of them. The table includes 550,000 to 850,000 clones, approximately 72% detected once. The chain recombines TRBV5-6 with TRBJ2-7; D possibly corresponds to TRBD2 (6 bases). The source is a woman under 40 in good health. Sequencing used memory CD4+ T cells sorted from blood. As to subset: CD45RA-negative fraction. The CDR3 DNA reads as TGTGCCAGCAGCTTTCTCGGAGGGGACTACGAGCAGTACTTC. This codes for CASSFLGGDYEQYF.